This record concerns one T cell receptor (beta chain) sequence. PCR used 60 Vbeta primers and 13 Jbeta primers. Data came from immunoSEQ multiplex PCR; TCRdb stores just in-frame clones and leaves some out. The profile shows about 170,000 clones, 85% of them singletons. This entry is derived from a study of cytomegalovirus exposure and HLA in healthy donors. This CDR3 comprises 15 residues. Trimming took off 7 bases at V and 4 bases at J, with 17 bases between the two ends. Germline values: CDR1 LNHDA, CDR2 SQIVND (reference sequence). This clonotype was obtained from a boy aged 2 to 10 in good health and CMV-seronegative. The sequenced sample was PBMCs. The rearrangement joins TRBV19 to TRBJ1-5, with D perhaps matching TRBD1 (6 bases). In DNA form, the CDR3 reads TGTGCCAGTACTACCGTTACCAGGGGAAATCAGCCCCAGCATTTT. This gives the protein CASTTVTRGNQPQHF.